Listed below are T cell receptor beta chains from one sample, sequenced in a study of follicular helper T cells after annual influenza vaccination. Measured with immunoSEQ multiplex PCR; TCRdb has only the in-frame clones, and not every one. The table records some 5,200 clones, approximately 89% of them present only once. The sequenced sample was CXCR5+ CD38- circulating T follicular helper cells from blood, obtained 7 days after influenza vaccination. The origin of the receptors is an adult who received the influenza vaccine. Both conserved end residues are part of each CDR3. A D gene is named only where the DNA matches it firmly. Expanded clones get a size class; other rows say once, few or many, or leave the size out.

abundance: -
v_gene: TRBV30
d_gene: -
j_gene: TRBJ2-1
CDR3aa: CAWSVGLLNEQFF
CDR3nt: TGTGCCTGGAGTGTTGGACTCCTAAATGAGCAGTTCTTC

abundance: -
v_gene: TRBV10-3
d_gene: -
j_gene: TRBJ2-7
CDR3aa: CANQDTNSYEQYF
CDR3nt: TGTGCCAACCAGGACACCAACTCCTACGAGCAGTACTTC

abundance: once
v_gene: TRBV27
d_gene: -
j_gene: TRBJ1-2
CDR3aa: CASRTGTFGYTF
CDR3nt: TGTGCCAGCAGGACTGGGACTTTTGGCTACACCTTC

abundance: once
v_gene: TRBV6-1
d_gene: TRBD2
j_gene: TRBJ2-7
CDR3aa: CASSELRPLRLASVSSYEQYF
CDR3nt: TGTGCCAGCAGTGAACTGAGGCCCTTGAGACTAGCCTCGGTCAGCTCCTACGAGCAGTACTTC

abundance: -
v_gene: TRBV20-1
d_gene: TRBD1
j_gene: TRBJ2-1
CDR3aa: CSALGTAQFF
CDR3nt: TGCAGTGCCCTTGGGACAGCGCAGTTCTTC

abundance: -
v_gene: TRBV4-2
d_gene: -
j_gene: TRBJ1-6
CDR3aa: CASSQERGVSNSPLHF
CDR3nt: TGTGCCAGCAGCCAAGAACGGGGGGTTAGTAATTCACCCCTCCACTTT

abundance: once
v_gene: TRBV6-1
d_gene: -
j_gene: TRBJ1-3
CDR3aa: CASSEAGAYRDLSGNTIYF
CDR3nt: TGTGCCAGCAGTGAAGCTGGGGCATACAGGGACCTCTCTGGAAACACCATATATTTT

abundance: -
v_gene: TRBV7-3
d_gene: TRBD2
j_gene: TRBJ2-2
CDR3aa: CASSLQTSANTGELFF
CDR3nt: TGTGCCAGCAGCTTACAAACTAGCGCGAACACCGGGGAGCTGTTTTTT

abundance: -
v_gene: TRBV30
d_gene: -
j_gene: TRBJ1-2
CDR3aa: CAWSARGRGGYTF
CDR3nt: TGTGCCTGGAGTGCTCGAGGGCGAGGTGGCTACACCTTC

abundance: -
v_gene: TRBV6-1
d_gene: -
j_gene: TRBJ1-1
CDR3aa: CASSGEGMSAFF
CDR3nt: TGTGCCAGCAGTGGGGAGGGAATGTCAGCTTTCTTT

abundance: -
v_gene: TRBV19
d_gene: -
j_gene: TRBJ1-3
CDR3aa: CASMEQNRGNTIYF
CDR3nt: TGTGCCAGTATGGAACAGAACAGGGGAAACACCATATATTTT

abundance: -
v_gene: TRBV2
d_gene: TRBD2
j_gene: TRBJ2-3
CDR3aa: CATTSGGWSDTQYF
CDR3nt: TGTGCCACCACGAGCGGGGGGTGGTCAGATACGCAGTATTTT

abundance: few
v_gene: TRBV5-1
d_gene: TRBD1
j_gene: TRBJ1-3
CDR3aa: CASSPRPTGLSGNTIYF
CDR3nt: TGCGCCAGCAGCCCTAGGCCGACAGGGCTCTCTGGAAACACCATATATTTT

abundance: -
v_gene: TRBV7-9
d_gene: -
j_gene: TRBJ2-3
CDR3aa: CASSQFQTDTQYF
CDR3nt: TGTGCCAGCAGCCAGTTCCAGACAGATACGCAGTATTTT

abundance: -
v_gene: TRBV6-5
d_gene: -
j_gene: TRBJ1-4
CDR3aa: CASSYSNRQRSEKLFF
CDR3nt: TGTGCCAGCAGTTACTCTAATCGACAGAGGTCCGAAAAACTGTTTTTT

abundance: -
v_gene: TRBV27
d_gene: -
j_gene: TRBJ2-1
CDR3aa: CASSHGPGNEQFF
CDR3nt: TGTGCCAGCAGTCACGGGCCGGGGAATGAGCAGTTCTTC

abundance: -
v_gene: TRBV28
d_gene: -
j_gene: TRBJ1-1
CDR3aa: CASNGGAGKDTEAFF
CDR3nt: TGTGCCAGCAATGGGGGCGCAGGTAAGGACACTGAAGCTTTCTTT

abundance: -
v_gene: TRBV5-1
d_gene: TRBD2
j_gene: TRBJ2-6
CDR3aa: CASSRTSFSGANVLTF
CDR3nt: TGCGCCAGCAGCCGGACTAGCTTCTCTGGGGCCAACGTCCTGACTTTC

abundance: -
v_gene: TRBV5-6
d_gene: -
j_gene: TRBJ2-7
CDR3aa: CASSFEGEQYF
CDR3nt: TGTGCCAGCAGCTTCGAGGGCGAGCAGTACTTC

abundance: -
v_gene: TRBV6-1
d_gene: -
j_gene: TRBJ2-1
CDR3aa: CAITDSYNEQFF
CDR3nt: TGTGCCATCACAGACTCCTACAATGAGCAGTTCTTC

abundance: -
v_gene: TRBV5-4
d_gene: -
j_gene: TRBJ1-2
CDR3aa: CASSSERNYGYTF
CDR3nt: TGTGCCAGCAGCTCAGAGCGCAACTATGGCTACACCTTC

abundance: -
v_gene: TRBV11-2
d_gene: TRBD1
j_gene: TRBJ2-3
CDR3aa: CASSSWQGAPDTQYF
CDR3nt: TGTGCCAGCAGCTCTTGGCAGGGGGCCCCAGATACGCAGTATTTT

abundance: once
v_gene: TRBV6-1
d_gene: TRBD2
j_gene: TRBJ2-7
CDR3aa: CASSVRGGTSGYEQYF
CDR3nt: TGTGCCAGCAGTGTGCGGGGGGGGACTAGCGGCTACGAGCAGTACTTC

abundance: -
v_gene: TRBV7-8
d_gene: TRBD1
j_gene: TRBJ1-1
CDR3aa: CASSLTGGTEAFF
CDR3nt: TGTGCCAGCAGCCTGACAGGGGGCACTGAAGCTTTCTTT

abundance: once
v_gene: TRBV5-1
d_gene: TRBD1
j_gene: TRBJ1-2
CDR3aa: CASSEGTGGYGYTF
CDR3nt: TGCGCCAGCAGCGAAGGGACAGGCGGCTATGGCTACACCTTC

abundance: -
v_gene: TRBV5-5
d_gene: -
j_gene: TRBJ2-5
CDR3aa: CASSLGGKETQYF
CDR3nt: TGTGCCAGCAGCTTGGGAGGGAAAGAGACCCAGTACTTC

abundance: -
v_gene: TRBV28
d_gene: -
j_gene: TRBJ1-5
CDR3aa: CASSFRGQPQHF
CDR3nt: TGTGCCAGCAGTTTCAGGGGTCAGCCCCAGCATTTT

abundance: -
v_gene: TRBV2
d_gene: TRBD2
j_gene: TRBJ2-5
CDR3aa: CASKREGRETQYF
CDR3nt: TGTGCCAGCAAACGGGAGGGCCGGGAGACCCAGTACTTC

abundance: few
v_gene: TRBV19
d_gene: TRBD2
j_gene: TRBJ2-6
CDR3aa: CASTRGGAAGANVLTF
CDR3nt: TGTGCCAGTACCCGGGGGGGGGCGGCTGGGGCCAACGTCCTGACTTTC

abundance: -
v_gene: TRBV5-1
d_gene: -
j_gene: TRBJ2-1
CDR3aa: CASSLPWGGRDEQFF
CDR3nt: TGCGCCAGCAGCTTGCCGTGGGGGGGCAGAGATGAGCAGTTCTTC

abundance: -
v_gene: TRBV19
d_gene: TRBD1
j_gene: TRBJ2-5
CDR3aa: CASSTGQGGKTQYF
CDR3nt: TGTGCCAGTAGTACGGGACAGGGCGGAAAGACCCAGTACTTC

abundance: once
v_gene: TRBV28
d_gene: -
j_gene: TRBJ1-5
CDR3aa: CASSLAGSRNQPQHF
CDR3nt: TGTGCCAGCAGTTTAGCGGGATCGCGCAATCAGCCCCAGCATTTT

abundance: -
v_gene: TRBV4-2
d_gene: TRBD1
j_gene: TRBJ1-5
CDR3aa: CASSLRTGGQPQHF
CDR3nt: TGTGCCAGCAGCCTTAGGACAGGGGGGCAGCCCCAGCATTTT

abundance: once
v_gene: TRBV5-1
d_gene: -
j_gene: TRBJ1-6
CDR3aa: CASSFLTGSNSPLHF
CDR3nt: TGCGCCAGCAGCTTTTTAACAGGGAGTAATTCACCCCTCCACTTT

abundance: -
v_gene: TRBV28
d_gene: TRBD2
j_gene: TRBJ2-1
CDR3aa: CASSPPQGEGEQFF
CDR3nt: TGTGCCAGCAGTCCCCCTCAAGGGGAGGGTGAGCAGTTCTTC

abundance: -
v_gene: TRBV15
d_gene: -
j_gene: TRBJ2-3
CDR3aa: CATSRDMAGNRADTQYF
CDR3nt: TGTGCCACCAGCAGAGATATGGCGGGAAATAGGGCAGATACGCAGTATTTT

abundance: -
v_gene: TRBV13
d_gene: -
j_gene: TRBJ2-7
CDR3aa: CASSLVFGHTGRGYEQYF
CDR3nt: TGTGCCAGCAGCTTAGTTTTTGGGCATACAGGGAGGGGCTACGAGCAGTACTTC

abundance: -
v_gene: TRBV5-1
d_gene: -
j_gene: TRBJ1-1
CDR3aa: CASSSLQGTEAFF
CDR3nt: TGCGCCAGCAGCTCTTTACAGGGAACTGAAGCTTTCTTT

abundance: -
v_gene: TRBV19
d_gene: TRBD2
j_gene: TRBJ2-7
CDR3aa: CASSSRLAGGWGEQYF
CDR3nt: TGTGCCAGTAGTAGTCGGCTAGCGGGAGGATGGGGCGAGCAGTACTTC

abundance: -
v_gene: TRBV6-1
d_gene: -
j_gene: TRBJ1-2
CDR3aa: CASSQWQEAGGYTF
CDR3nt: TGTGCCAGCAGTCAATGGCAGGAGGCGGGCGGCTACACCTTC

abundance: -
v_gene: TRBV7-8
d_gene: -
j_gene: TRBJ1-1
CDR3aa: CASSLREQNTEAFF
CDR3nt: TGTGCCAGCAGCTTAAGGGAGCAGAACACTGAAGCTTTCTTT